Below are 14 T cell receptor beta chains sequenced from a single sample in a study of technical replicates of blood from a handful of donors. Some clones are missing from TCRdb's copy, which holds only in-frame ones; the method was immunoSEQ multiplex PCR. The sample has about 97,000 clones; 96% are singletons. The specimen sequenced was T cells isolated from PBMCs. The receptors were sampled from a human donor in good health.

The rearrangement joins TRBV6-5 to TRBJ2-7, with 9 bases aligning to TRBD2. The CDR3 sequence is 15 residues long. Trimming removed 0 bases from V and 4 bases from J; junction bases left unmatched: 4. Germline CDR1 MNHEY, CDR2 SVGAGI. CDR3 in amino acids: CASSYSSAGGYEQYF. The CDR3 nucleotides are TGTGCCAGCAGTTACTCGTCAGCGGGAGGTTACGAGCAGTACTTC.

The V call is TRBV5-6, the J call TRBJ2-1, with unresolved D. With 1 base removed from V and 0 bases from J, the gap between germline ends came to 11 bases. This CDR3 has 16 residues. CDR1 and CDR2 (germline): SGHDT, YYEEEE. The CDR3 DNA follows: TGTGCCAGCAGCTTGAACCTAGGAAGCTCCTACAATGAGCAGTTCTTC. As protein: CASSLNLGSSYNEQFF.

CDR3: CATQIWTVAYGYTF. As DNA, the CDR3 is TGTGCCACCCAAATTTGGACAGTCGCTTATGGCTACACCTTC. The chain uses TRBV28 and TRBJ1-2; D possibly corresponds to TRBD1 (6 bases). CDR1 and CDR2 (germline): MDHEN, SYDVKM. This CDR3 region has 14 residues. Trimming removed 10 bases from V and 5 bases from J, with 20 bases in between.

The genes are TRBV7-3 and TRBJ2-2; 8 bases align to TRBD2. V shed 2 bases and J 6 bases; nucleotides not matched to a gene: 2. Germline V gene sequence: CDR1 SGHTA, CDR2 FQGTGA. The CDR3 runs to 14 residues. CDR3 bases: TGTGCCAGCAGCTTAGCGGGAGGATCCGGGGAGCTGTTTTTT. It codes for CASSLAGGSGELFF. Full variable domain (remainder filled in from reference TRBV7-3 and TRBJ2-2): GAGVSQTPSNKVTEKGKYVELRCDPISGHTALYWYRQSLGQGPEFLIYFQGTGAADDSGLPNDRFFAVRPEGSVSTLKIQRTERGDSAVYLCASSLAGGSGELFFGEGSRLTVL.

The CDR3 nucleotides read TGTGCCAGCATCGAACAGGGGGTGGAAGAGACCCAGTACTTC. This sequence encodes CASIEQGVEETQYF. V gene TRBV21-1 combines with J gene TRBJ2-5; the D segment call TRBD1 is taken from the table without a DNA check. TRBV21-1 is a known pseudogene. The CDR3 extends over 14 amino acids.

This clone was recorded only once. The chain is built from TRBV6-5 and TRBJ2-1; D call uncertain. The germline V gene encodes CDR1 MNHEY and CDR2 SVGAGI. The CDR3 spans 15 residues. V was shortened by 2 bases and J by 5 bases, with 13 bases between the two germline ends. The CDR3 nucleotides read TGTGCCAGCAGTTACACGGCGGCTGCAAACAATGAGCAGTTCTTC. It encodes CASSYTAAANNEQFF.

The rearrangement joins TRBV9 to TRBJ1-3; D perhaps matches TRBD1 (5 bases). Germline CDR1 reads SGDLS; CDR2 reads YYNGEE. Trimming took 4 bases from V and 3 from J, leaving 11 bases between them. This CDR3 spans 14 amino acids. The CDR3 is CASSPYGGGNTIYF. CDR3 DNA: TGTGCCAGCAGCCCTTACGGGGGTGGAAACACCATATATTTT.

V usage is TRBV7-8 and J usage is TRBJ1-5; D is unresolved. Germline V gene sequence: CDR1 SGHVS, CDR2 FQNEAQ. The CDR3 sequence is 18 residues long. V gave up 2 bases and J gave up 0 bases, with 17 bases separating them. CDR3 region: CASSLRQRFEGSNQPQHF. The CDR3 DNA reads TGTGCCAGCAGCTTAAGGCAACGCTTCGAGGGTAGCAATCAGCCCCAGCATTTT.

CDR3 bases: TGTGCCTGGAGCCGACAGGGGCTAGCCTACAATGAGCAGTTCTTC. It specifies CAWSRQGLAYNEQFF. V usage is TRBV30 and J usage is TRBJ2-1; 8 bases agree with TRBD1. In germline, CDR1 is GTSNPN, CDR2 SVGIG (reference sequence). There are 15 residues in the CDR3. The V segment lost 3 bases and the J segment 2 bases; nucleotides outside the gene matches: 6.

The chain is built from TRBV2 and TRBJ2-1; 10 bases are shared with TRBD1. The junction had 2 bases not matched to a gene; V was cut back by 7 bases and J by 14 bases. The CDR3 totals 10 residues. Per germline, CDR1 SNHLY and CDR2 FYNNEI. The CDR3 sequence: CASIGTGEFF. CDR3 nucleotides: TGTGCCAGCATAGGGACAGGGGAGTTCTTC. The full variable domain, completed using reference TRBV2 and TRBJ2-1, is EPEVTQTPSHQVTQMGQEVILRCVPISNHLYFYWYRQILGQKVEFLVSFYNNEISEKSEIFDDQFSVERPDGSNFTLKIRSTKLEDSAMYFCASIGTGEFFGPGTRLTVL.

The genes are TRBV27 and TRBJ2-3, with 7 bases matching TRBD2. Germline V gene lookup returns CDR1 MNHEY and CDR2 SMNVEV (reference sequence). The V segment lost 2 bases and the J segment 1 base; nucleotides outside the gene matches: 0. This CDR3 is built from 14 residues. CDR3 in DNA: TGTGCCAGCAGTTTACTAGCGGGCACAGATACGCAGTATTTT. It specifies CASSLLAGTDTQYF.

The chain uses TRBV25-1 and TRBJ2-2, with D unresolved. CDR3 length: 11 amino acids. V was trimmed by 3 bases and J by 7 bases, leaving 3 bases between them. In germline, CDR1 is MGHDK, CDR2 SYGVNS. The CDR3 is CASSDLGELFF. CDR3 in DNA: TGTGCCAGCAGTGACCTCGGGGAGCTGTTTTTT.

This chain joins TRBV9 and TRBJ1-2, with D unclear. The germline gives CDR1 SGDLS, CDR2 YYNGEE. The CDR3 is 14 residues long. V was pared by 4 bases and J by 4 bases, with 14 bases between. CDR3 nucleotides: TGTGCCAGCAGCTCCGACAAGGGAGCCTATGGCTACACCTTC. Protein sequence: CASSSDKGAYGYTF. The whole variable domain, filled in from reference TRBV9 and TRBJ1-2, reads DSGVTQTPKHLITATGQRVTLRCSPRSGDLSVYWYQQSLDQGLQFLIQYYNGEERAKGNILERFSAQQFPDLHSELNLSSLELGDSALYFCASSSDKGAYGYTFGSGTRLTVV.

The chain employs TRBV27 and TRBJ2-7, with TRBD1 identical over 8 bases. The germline gives CDR1 MNHEY, CDR2 SMNVEV (reference sequence). V trimming: 5 bases; J trimming: 6 bases; junction bases outside the gene matches: 3. This CDR3 spans 12 amino acids. The CDR3: CASSRTGIEQYF. CDR3 coding DNA: TGTGCCAGCAGTAGGACAGGGATCGAGCAGTACTTC.